The rows below give T cell receptor beta chains drawn from one sample of a study of radiation and T cells in renal cell carcinoma. This table comes from immunoSEQ multiplex PCR, and its TCRdb copy is limited to in-frame clones, with some not included. The data show some 120,000 clones, 81% seen once. The input for sequencing was blood, taken from a patient whose treatment included radiotherapy and nephrectomy. Receptor source: a woman aged 60-70 years with renal cell carcinoma. CDR3s include the opening cysteine and the closing phenylalanine or tryptophan. D genes are given only for firm matches. Clone size is not always given. Where it is, it says once, few, many or a class for expanded clones.

cdr3_aa cdr3_nt d_call j_call v_call clone_size
CASSTTGVAYGYTF TGTGCCAGCAGTACAACAGGGGTGGCCTATGGCTACACCTTC TRBD1 TRBJ1-2 TRBV2 NA
CASSPPGGTEAFF TGTGCCAGCAGCCCCCCCGGAGGGACTGAAGCTTTCTTT NA TRBJ1-1 TRBV7-9 NA
CAIRYQGDVDEQYF TGTGCCATCAGATATCAGGGGGATGTGGACGAGCAGTACTTC TRBD1 TRBJ2-7 TRBV10-3 NA
CASSPGRLASTDTQYF TGTGCCAGCAGCCCGGGACGTTTGGCAAGCACAGATACGCAGTATTTT NA TRBJ2-3 TRBV5-4 NA
CASTGTLSSYEQYF TGTGCCAGCACCGGGACTCTAAGCTCCTACGAGCAGTACTTC NA TRBJ2-7 TRBV5-5 NA
CASSARLAGVSYEQYF TGTGCCAGCAGCGCTCGACTAGCGGGCGTCTCCTACGAGCAGTACTTC TRBD2 TRBJ2-7 TRBV7-2 NA
CASSRIGEEQYF TGCGCCAGCAGCCGAATTGGGGAGGAGCAGTACTTC NA TRBJ2-5 TRBV5-1 NA
CSVEGLWKEVVYNEQFF TGCAGCGTTGAAGGCCTCTGGAAGGAGGTAGTCTACAATGAGCAGTTCTTC NA TRBJ2-1 TRBV29-1 NA
CASSLNQGQGETQYF TGTGCCAGCAGTCTCAATCAGGGACAGGGAGAGACCCAGTACTTC TRBD1 TRBJ2-5 TRBV6-6 NA
CASSLAPGRNQPQHF TGCGCCAGCAGCTTGGCCCCGGGGCGCAATCAGCCCCAGCATTTT NA TRBJ1-5 TRBV5-1 NA
CASSTLAGGNEQYF TGTGCCAGCAGCACCCTAGCGGGAGGCAACGAGCAGTACTTC TRBD2 TRBJ2-7 TRBV7-3 NA
CASKPSGPKETQYF TGTGCCAGCAAACCCAGCGGGCCCAAAGAGACCCAGTACTTC NA TRBJ2-5 TRBV28 NA
CASRWGWDEQFF TGTGCCAGCAGGTGGGGATGGGATGAGCAGTTCTTC NA TRBJ2-1 TRBV6-1 NA
CASSDWGDGYTF TGTGCCAGCAGCGATTGGGGGGATGGCTACACCTTC NA TRBJ1-2 TRBV7-3 NA
CASSTRAALSSYNEQFF TGTGCCAGCAGCACTAGAGCGGCGTTGAGCTCCTACAATGAGCAGTTCTTC NA TRBJ2-1 TRBV9 NA
CASRGGIAGAYEQYF TGTGCCAGCAGGGGGGGGATAGCCGGAGCCTACGAGCAGTACTTC TRBD2 TRBJ2-7 TRBV6-1 NA
CATTGFLSSGANVLTF TGTGCCACGACAGGTTTCCTAAGCTCTGGGGCCAACGTCCTGACTTTC NA TRBJ2-6 TRBV19 NA
CASSFRDRAYEQYF TGCGCCAGCAGCTTCCGGGACAGAGCCTACGAGCAGTACTTC TRBD1 TRBJ2-7 TRBV5-1 NA
CASSLGSRVKSEKLFF TGCGCCAGCAGCTTGGGTTCAAGGGTGAAAAGCGAAAAACTGTTTTTT NA TRBJ1-4 TRBV5-1 NA
CASSYSDRYTGELFF TGTGCCAGCAGTTACTCCGACAGATACACCGGGGAGCTGTTTTTT NA TRBJ2-2 TRBV6-6 NA
CASSVLGVQETQYF TGTGCCAGCAGTGTTCTCGGGGTCCAAGAGACCCAGTACTTC NA TRBJ2-5 TRBV5-6 NA
CASSEDPSGANVLTF TGTGCCAGCAGTGAAGACCCCAGTGGGGCCAACGTCCTGACTTTC NA TRBJ2-6 TRBV2 NA
CASSLSGQGFTRIGSPLHF TGTGCCAGCAGCCTTTCCGGGCAGGGGTTTACCCGAATCGGCTCACCCCTCCACTTT NA TRBJ1-6 TRBV7-6 NA
CASRMGGTDTQYF TGTGCCTCTCGAATGGGAGGGACAGATACGCAGTATTTT TRBD2 TRBJ2-3 TRBV30 NA
CASSIQGLDTQYF TGTGCCAGTAGTATACAGGGGCTGGATACGCAGTATTTT NA TRBJ2-3 TRBV19 NA
CASSLSGTGAYEQYF TGTGCCAGCAGTCTATCCGGGACAGGGGCCTACGAGCAGTACTTC TRBD1 TRBJ2-7 TRBV27 NA
CASSYQGIRLNTEAFF TGTGCCAGCAGTTACCAGGGGATCAGACTGAACACTGAAGCTTTCTTT NA TRBJ1-1 TRBV6-5 NA
CASSPGQGEVYEQYF TGCGCCAGCAGCCCGGGACAGGGTGAAGTGTACGAGCAGTACTTC TRBD1 TRBJ2-7 TRBV4-1 NA
CASSNPSRGMNTEAFF TGTGCCAGTAGTAATCCGAGCCGGGGAATGAACACTGAAGCTTTCTTT NA TRBJ1-1 TRBV19 NA
CASSLAVGYTEAFF TGTGCCAGCAGCTTAGCAGTAGGGTACACTGAAGCTTTCTTT NA TRBJ1-1 TRBV7-8 once
CASRIGTRVRGYTF TGTGCCAGCAGGATCGGGACCCGAGTAAGGGGCTACACCTTC NA TRBJ1-2 TRBV6-6 NA
CASSFPFYEQYF TGTGCCAGCAGCTTTCCCTTCTACGAGCAGTACTTC NA TRBJ2-7 TRBV5-6 NA
CASSTGTRASQPQHF TGTGCCAGTAGTACCGGGACCAGGGCTAGTCAGCCCCAGCATTTT NA TRBJ1-5 TRBV19 NA
CATLPPAGEQYF TGTGCCACCCTACCCCCAGCAGGCGAGCAGTACTTC NA TRBJ2-7 TRBV28 NA
CASREGQRNQPQHF TGTGCCAGCCGGGAGGGACAGAGAAATCAGCCCCAGCATTTT TRBD1 TRBJ1-5 TRBV27 NA
CASSPDRVLYEQYF TGTGCCAGCAGCCCGGACAGGGTCTTGTACGAGCAGTACTTC TRBD1 TRBJ2-7 TRBV27 NA
CASSKSAEGWDEQYF TGTGCCAGCAGCAAATCAGCCGAGGGGTGGGACGAGCAGTACTTC NA TRBJ2-7 TRBV11-2 once
CSVGNQDTEAFF TGCAGCGTCGGCAATCAAGACACTGAAGCTTTCTTT NA TRBJ1-1 TRBV29-1 NA
CASSHFQVLREQYF TGTGCCAGCAGCCATTTCCAGGTCCTGCGGGAGCAGTACTTC NA TRBJ2-7 TRBV5-4 NA
CASSSYEQYF TGTGCCAGCAGCTCCTACGAGCAGTACTTC NA TRBJ2-7 TRBV7-8 NA
CASSSDRDNEQFF TGTGCCAGCAGTTCAGACAGGGATAATGAGCAGTTCTTC TRBD1 TRBJ2-1 TRBV7-3 NA
CASGRAGGGGYTF TGTGCCTCTGGAAGGGCAGGGGGTGGTGGCTACACCTTC TRBD1 TRBJ1-2 TRBV28 once
CASSETDRDPYQETQYF TGCGCCAGCAGTGAGACGGACAGGGACCCGTACCAAGAGACCCAGTACTTC TRBD1 TRBJ2-5 TRBV10-1 NA
CASTQGGMVNGYTF TGTGCCAGTACTCAGGGAGGTATGGTGAACGGCTACACCTTC NA TRBJ1-2 TRBV19 NA
CASTPITSGTPWSTDTQYF TGTGCCAGCACCCCGATTACTAGCGGGACCCCGTGGAGCACAGATACGCAGTATTTT TRBD2 TRBJ2-3 TRBV7-2 NA
CASSVPGGAYGYTF TGTGCCAGCAGTGTGCCAGGGGGGGCCTATGGCTACACCTTC TRBD1 TRBJ1-2 TRBV2 NA
CASSPDRGLYGYTF TGTGCCAGCAGCCCGGACAGGGGGCTCTATGGCTACACCTTC TRBD1 TRBJ1-2 TRBV7-2 NA
CASSAGLAGGAGIYEQYF TGTGCCAGCAGCGCAGGACTAGCGGGAGGGGCAGGTATCTACGAGCAGTACTTC TRBD2 TRBJ2-7 TRBV9 NA
CASSPGGNYGYTF TGTGCCAGCAGCCCCGGGGGTAACTATGGCTACACCTTC NA TRBJ1-2 TRBV5-6 NA
CASSLRDNGNTIYF TGTGCCAGTAGTCTCCGGGACAACGGAAACACCATATATTTT NA TRBJ1-3 TRBV19 NA
CASSLGAPGTTEAFF TGTGCCAGCAGCTTAGGAGCTCCCGGGACAACTGAAGCTTTCTTT NA TRBJ1-1 TRBV7-3 NA
CASSAGTFYYEQYF TGTGCCAGCAGTGCCGGGACATTTTACTACGAGCAGTACTTC NA TRBJ2-7 TRBV27 once
CASSIDKGVRQPQHF TGTGCCAGTAGTATAGATAAGGGGGTTAGGCAGCCCCAGCATTTT NA TRBJ1-5 TRBV19 NA
CASSTRARNTGELFF TGTGCCAGCAGCACCAGGGCAAGGAACACCGGGGAGCTGTTTTTT NA TRBJ2-2 TRBV11-1 NA
CASSLDRGNQPQHF TGTGCCAGCAGCTTAGACAGGGGCAATCAGCCCCAGCATTTT NA TRBJ1-5 TRBV7-8 NA